The 8 T cell receptor beta chains presented below share a single source sample, sequenced in a study of blood T cell repertoires in COVID-19. Here immunoSEQ multiplex PCR was the method, and the copy in TCRdb shows in-frame clones only, minus some. The sample lists 650,000 to 800,000 clones, 75% to 90% occurring once. The material sequenced was peripheral blood. These receptors came from a woman younger than 35 with acute or convalescent COVID-19.

The rearrangement joins TRBV9 to TRBJ2-2; no reliable D call. Germline-derived CDR1 and CDR2 are SGDLS and YYNGEE. The length of the CDR3 is 14 residues. V lost 5 bases and J 0 bases, leaving 8 bases between the germline ends. DNA of the CDR3: TGTGCCAGCAGAGACAACGCGAACACCGGGGAGCTGTTTTTT. Translated, it gives CASRDNANTGELFF. The variable domain in full, completed from reference TRBV9 and TRBJ2-2, reads DSGVTQTPKHLITATGQRVTLRCSPRSGDLSVYWYQQSLDQGLQFLIQYYNGEERAKGNILERFSAQQFPDLHSELNLSSLELGDSALYFCASRDNANTGELFFGEGSRLTVL.

The J gene is TRBJ1-1, the V gene TRBV30; 12 bases match TRBD1. The CDR3 extends over 13 amino acids. V lost 3 bases to trimming and J lost 5 bases; unmatched junction nucleotides: 1. Germline values: CDR1 GTSNPN, CDR2 SVGIG (reference sequence). The CDR3 DNA follows: TGTGCCTGGAGGGGACAGGGGGCAACTGAAGCTTTCTTT. It codes for CAWRGQGATEAFF.

The V gene is TRBV28, the J gene TRBJ2-7, with TRBD1 identical over 7 bases. After removal of 5 bases from V and 4 bases from J, the junction contained 11 bases not matched to a gene. Germline CDR1 is MDHEN and CDR2 is SYDVKM. CDR3 length equals 15 residues. CDR3 in amino acids: CASSPHIGGGYEQYF. DNA for the CDR3: TGTGCCAGCAGTCCCCATATAGGGGGCGGGTACGAGCAGTACTTC.

V is TRBV21-1 and J is TRBJ1-5; the table names TRBD1, a call not compared with the DNA. TRBV21-1 is a listed pseudogene. The CDR3 is 15 amino acids. CDR3 sequence: CASSTSPDRGQPQHF. The CDR3 DNA reads TGTGCCAGCAGCACTTCTCCGGACAGGGGTCAGCCCCAGCATTTT.

The genes are TRBV19 and TRBJ2-7, with 7 bases aligning to TRBD1. The CDR3 runs 13 residues. Germline V gene sequence: CDR1 LNHDA, CDR2 SQIVND (reference sequence). J gave up 2 bases and V 8 bases, and 6 bases lay outside the gene matches. As DNA, the CDR3 is TGTGCCAGTCAGCGACAGGGAACCTACGAGCAGTACTTC. Protein product: CASQRQGTYEQYF.

J is TRBJ1-1 and V is TRBV4-3; D is possibly TRBD1 (5 bases). There are 14 residues in the CDR3. From germline, CDR1 is LGHNA and CDR2 YSLEER. V lost 1 base, J lost 11 bases, and 17 bases lay in between. The CDR3 reads CASSQVRTSTGAFF. CDR3 in DNA: TGCGCCAGCAGCCAAGTCCGGACATCCACCGGGGCTTTCTTT.

V is TRBV7-2 and J is TRBJ1-1, with 8 bases fitting TRBD1. The CDR3 sequence is 17 residues long. Germline loops: CDR1 SGHTA, CDR2 FQGNSA. After removal of 5 bases from V and 1 base from J, the junction contained 12 bases not matched to a gene. CDR3 sequence (DNA): TGTGCCAGCAGCCCACCTCAGGGGGCAGGTAGGAACACTGAAGCTTTCTTT. Its protein is CASSPPQGAGRNTEAFF.

The rearrangement links TRBV2 to TRBJ2-1, with TRBD2 as a possible D gene (6 bases). CDR1 SNHLY and CDR2 FYNNEI come from the germline V gene. The CDR3 has 13 residues. Trimming removed 2 bases from V and 7 bases from J, with 9 bases in between. The CDR3 sequence: CASSETGRNEQFF. The CDR3, as DNA: TGTGCCAGCAGTGAAACGGGGAGGAATGAGCAGTTCTTC. Full variable domain (missing parts from reference TRBV2 and TRBJ2-1): EPEVTQTPSHQVTQMGQEVILRCVPISNHLYFYWYRQILGQKVEFLVSFYNNEISEKSEIFDDQFSVERPDGSNFTLKIRSTKLEDSAMYFCASSETGRNEQFFGPGTRLTVL.